Listed below are T cell receptor beta chains from one sample, sequenced in a study of blood T cell repertoires in COVID-19. This table comes from immunoSEQ multiplex PCR, and its TCRdb copy is limited to in-frame clones, with some not included. The data hold 120,000 or so clones, with 87% observed a single time. Sequencing used peripheral blood. All receptors derive from a human donor in a cohort sampled during active COVID-19. The CDR3 runs from the conserved cysteine through the conserved F or W. The D gene is left open where the match is weak. Clone size appears in some rows only: once, few, many, or a class for an expanded clone.

clone_size,v_call,j_call,d_call,cdr3_aa
.,TRBV14,TRBJ2-1,TRBD2,CASSRREGFSQFF
.,TRBV3-1/TRBV3-2,TRBJ2-3,TRBD2,CASSRAGASTDTQYF
few,TRBV7-9,TRBJ1-3,TRBD1,CASSAIRGSSGNTIYF
.,TRBV11-2,TRBJ1-5,TRBD1,CASSLDRGGQPQHF
.,TRBV19,TRBJ1-5,TRBD1,CASSTQGAGQPQHF
.,TRBV7-2,TRBJ2-7,TRBD1,CASSKGTGRNEQYF
.,TRBV6-6,TRBJ1-5,TRBD1,CASKPQGGLDQPQHF
.,TRBV12-3/TRBV12-4,TRBJ1-5,.,CASSPGINQPQHF
once,TRBV28,TRBJ2-2,.,CASRYRDTGELFF
.,TRBV6-5,TRBJ2-7,TRBD1,CASSSPGGNYYEQYF
few,TRBV27,TRBJ1-6,TRBD1,CASSLRQGGGSYNSPLHF
.,TRBV11-2,TRBJ1-1,.,CASSPDIRTEAFF
once,TRBV3-1/TRBV3-2,TRBJ2-2,.,CASKREITGELFF
.,TRBV21-1,TRBJ1-2,.,CASSTNRANYGYTF
.,TRBV9,TRBJ1-2,.,CASTWGGDGSYGYTF
.,TRBV5-4,TRBJ2-5,TRBD1,CASSSRDRGGQETQYF
.,TRBV7-6,TRBJ1-4,.,CASSPRRGVEKLFF
.,TRBV9,TRBJ2-7,.,CASSVGHPRESYEQYF
.,TRBV7-8,TRBJ1-4,TRBD1,CASSLPGTGVWETNEKLFF
once,TRBV5-1,TRBJ2-4,.,CASSLGVGGGAADIQYF
few,TRBV7-9,TRBJ2-7,.,CASSRGLSSGDEQYF
.,TRBV19,TRBJ2-2,TRBD2,CATKTGRATDTGELFF
.,TRBV7-9,TRBJ1-6,.,CASSSESSYNSPLHF
.,TRBV11-3,TRBJ2-3,.,CASSIRQEDPDTQYF
.,TRBV5-4,TRBJ2-3,.,CASSFWTVTDTQYF
.,TRBV6-6,TRBJ1-1,.,CASSPTGRALLNTEAFF
.,TRBV7-9,TRBJ1-2,.,CASSPQVRVYGYTF
.,TRBV7-2,TRBJ2-5,.,CASSQKAGEETQYF
.,TRBV3-1/TRBV3-2,TRBJ1-6,.,CASSQGVSASNSPLHF
.,TRBV5-4,TRBJ1-1,TRBD1,CASSQKTGMPTEAFF
few,TRBV7-9,TRBJ1-6,TRBD1,CASSERGLGNSPLHF